This T cell receptor (beta chain) was observed in a study of blood T cells in healthy people across ages. With 11 bases removed from V and 7 bases from J, the gap between germline ends came to 24 bases. Germline V gives CDR1 MDHEN, CDR2 SYDVKM. This CDR3 is built from 14 residues. A second PCR of about 6 to 12 cycles used a sample-barcoded 5' primer and a J-beta primer mix. TCRdb re-called the 5' RACE reads with MiXCR, one entry per CDR3 protein. The sample has hundreds of thousands of distinct CDR3 sequences, roughly 20% seen once. Approximately 10 milliliters was the volume of peripheral blood drawn from each donor.

V usage is TRBV28 and J usage is TRBJ2-7; D perhaps matches TRBD1 (6 bases). The receptor's source is a man aged 65 to 79 in good health. Specimen: blood. The CDR3 reads CAATQDSSLREQYF. CDR3 coding DNA: TGTGCCGCCACGCAGGACAGTAGTTTGAGGGAGCAGTACTTC.